Listed here are 21 T cell receptor beta chains from one sample, sequenced in a study of blood T cell repertoires in COVID-19. Sequenced by immunoSEQ multiplex PCR; TCRdb stores in-frame clones only, minus some. The sample carries fewer than 300,000 clones, 86% recorded once. The sequenced sample was peripheral blood. These receptors all stem from a man in his forties who had recovered from COVID-19.

V usage is TRBV11-2 and J usage is TRBJ2-1; 8 positions match TRBD1. This CDR3 contains 15 residues. The V segment lost 5 bases and the J segment 4 bases; nucleotides outside the gene matches: 7. From germline, CDR1 is SGHAT and CDR2 FQNNGV. The DNA of the CDR3 is TGTGCCAGCAGCGCGCGGACAGGGCTTTACAATGAGCAGTTCTTC. This translates into CASSARTGLYNEQFF.

This clone was observed a single time. The chain carries TRBV5-1 and TRBJ1-6; tentative D call: TRBD1 (5 bases). The germline V gene encodes CDR1 SGHRS and CDR2 YFSETQ. The CDR3 spans 15 residues. Trimming took off 4 bases at V and 3 bases at J, with 11 bases between the two ends. CDR3 region: CASSLSTDYNSPLHF. The CDR3, as DNA: TGCGCCAGCAGCCTTTCGACAGACTATAATTCACCCCTCCACTTT.

The chain links TRBV3-1 (or the pseudogene TRBV3-2) to TRBJ1-5; 11 bases agree with TRBD1. This CDR3 has 21 amino acids. Germline assignment: CDR1 LGHDT and CDR2 YNNKEL (reference sequence). Trimming removed 0 bases from V and 3 bases from J; junction bases left unmatched: 16. CDR3 DNA: TGTGCCAGCAGCCAAGATCTAAGTAATCGGACAGGGGGCGCAATCAATCAGCCCCAGCATTTT. This encodes CASSQDLSNRTGGAINQPQHF.

This chain links TRBV19 with TRBJ2-2; D perhaps matches TRBD2 (7 bases). Per the germline V gene, CDR1 is LNHDA and CDR2 is SQIVND (reference sequence). This CDR3 spans 15 amino acids. The V end was cut by 7 bases, the J end by 4 bases, with 16 bases between. CDR3 nucleotides: TGTGCCAGTACCTTGGGGGGGGCGCTCACCGGGGAGCTGTTTTTT. It codes for CASTLGGALTGELFF.

V usage is TRBV2 and J usage is TRBJ2-7; 9 positions agree with TRBD2. Germline V gene lookup returns CDR1 SNHLY and CDR2 FYNNEI. With V trimmed by 8 bases and J by 7 bases, 12 bases remained unmatched. The CDR3 is 14 amino acids. The CDR3, as DNA: TGTGCCAGCGTTTTTCTAGCGGGATCGGGGGAGCAGTACTTC. Translated: CASVFLAGSGEQYF. The full variable domain, with the rest looked up from reference TRBV2 and TRBJ2-7, is EPEVTQTPSHQVTQMGQEVILRCVPISNHLYFYWYRQILGQKVEFLVSFYNNEISEKSEIFDDQFSVERPDGSNFTLKIRSTKLEDSAMYFCASVFLAGSGEQYFGPGTRLTVT.

This clone was seen a single time. V and J are TRBV4-1 and TRBJ2-5, with D perhaps matching TRBD2 (6 bases). Germline CDR1 MGHRA, CDR2 YSYEKL. Trimming removed 2 bases from V and 4 bases from J, with 14 bases in between. The CDR3 is 15 amino acids. CDR3 amino acids: CASSQRSLGGETQYF. CDR3 nucleotides: TGCGCCAGCAGCCAACGGTCGCTCGGGGGAGAGACCCAGTACTTC.

This chain connects TRBV19 to TRBJ2-2; 8 positions agree with TRBD2. With V trimmed by 3 bases and J by 6 bases, 6 bases remained unmatched. The CDR3 sequence is 15 residues long. The V gene's germline CDR1 is LNHDA and CDR2 SQIVND (reference sequence). The CDR3 here is CASSIFAGGSGELFF. The DNA for the CDR3 is TGTGCCAGTAGTATCTTTGCGGGAGGCTCCGGGGAGCTGTTTTTT.

J is TRBJ1-1 and V is TRBV5-1; D gene uncertain. Germline CDR1 reads SGHRS; CDR2 reads YFSETQ. The V end was cut by 1 base, the J end by 1 base, with 11 bases between. The CDR3 is 15 amino acids. In nucleotides, the CDR3 is TGCGCCAGCAGCTTGAGCGCCAGCCCGAACACTGAAGCTTTCTTT. It is translated as CASSLSASPNTEAFF. Full variable domain (remainder filled in from reference TRBV5-1 and TRBJ1-1): KAGVTQTPRYLIKTRGQQVTLSCSPISGHRSVSWYQQTPGQGLQFLFEYFSETQRNKGNFPGRFSGRQFSNSRSEMNVSTLELGDSALYLCASSLSASPNTEAFFGQGTRLTVV.

This chain joins TRBV7-9 and TRBJ2-7; D is undetermined. Germline V gives CDR1 SEHNR, CDR2 FQNEAQ (reference sequence). Trimming took 2 bases from V and 0 from J, leaving 5 bases between them. This CDR3 is 13 amino acids long. The CDR3 region is CASSLSGSYEQYF. DNA of the CDR3: TGTGCCAGCAGCTTATCCGGCTCCTACGAGCAGTACTTC.

The CDR3 here is CASSLGGGPDEQYF. Written as DNA, the CDR3 is TGCGCCAGCAGCTTGGGGGGAGGGCCTGACGAGCAGTACTTC. The V call is TRBV5-1, the J call TRBJ2-7; 7 nucleotides agree with TRBD2. The CDR3 runs to 14 residues. Germline V gene data show CDR1 as SGHRS and CDR2 as YFSETQ. V was clipped by 0 bases and J by 5 bases; unmatched bases: 5.

The chain recombines TRBV12-5 with TRBJ2-1, with 9 bases fitting TRBD1. The length of the CDR3 is 15 residues. With V trimmed by 5 bases and J by 5 bases, 7 bases remained unmatched. Germline V gene lookup returns CDR1 LGHNT and CDR2 FRNRAP. The CDR3 loop reads CASGPWTGAHNEQFF. The CDR3 DNA is TGTGCTAGTGGTCCTTGGACAGGGGCTCACAATGAGCAGTTCTTC. Full variable domain (outside the CDR3, taken from reference TRBV12-5 and TRBJ2-1): DARVTQTPRHKVTEMGQEVTMRCQPILGHNTVFWYRQTMMQGLELLAYFRNRAPLDDSGMPKDRFSAEMPDATLATLKIQPSEPRDSAVYFCASGPWTGAHNEQFFGPGTRLTVL.

This chain links TRBV19 with TRBJ1-6; 8 bases align to TRBD1. The V gene end was trimmed by 4 bases and the J gene end by 8 bases; junction bases not matched to a gene: 7. Germline loops: CDR1 LNHDA, CDR2 SQIVND (reference sequence). This CDR3 comprises 15 residues. The CDR3 DNA follows: TGTGCCAGTAGTAGGAACCGGGACAGGTATTCACCCCTCCACTTT. Protein sequence: CASSRNRDRYSPLHF.

About this clone: Sequence at one end of the junction differs from germline and may be a read error. The chain combines TRBV3-1 (or the pseudogene TRBV3-2) with TRBJ2-5; D is possibly TRBD2 (6 bases). CDR1 LGHDT and CDR2 YNNKEL come from the germline V gene (reference sequence). The length of the CDR3 is 14 residues. The CDR3 here is CASSPTSTQEAQYF. The CDR3 DNA sequence: TGTGCCAGCAGTCCGACTAGTACCCAAGAGGCCCAGTACTTC.

This clone was seen only once. The chain recombines TRBV6-4 with TRBJ2-3; 9 nucleotides agree with TRBD2. This CDR3 is 16 amino acids long. Germline V lookup: CDR1 MRHNA, CDR2 SNTAGT. V lost 4 bases, J lost 3 bases, and 8 bases stayed unmatched. The CDR3 DNA sequence: TGTGCCAGCAGTGCCGGCATGGGACTAGCTACAGATACGCAGTATTTT. Translation gives CASSAGMGLATDTQYF.

The gene calls are TRBV5-8 and TRBJ2-7; 8 positions match TRBD2. With V trimmed by 7 bases and J by 3 bases, 15 bases remained unmatched. This CDR3 is built from 16 residues. Germline V gene lookup returns CDR1 SGHTS and CDR2 YDEGEE. CDR3 nucleotides: TGTGCCAGCTTTCCCCTCGGACTAGCCGCGGTCTACGAGCAGTACTTC. This sequence encodes CASFPLGLAAVYEQYF.

This chain joins TRBV7-6 and TRBJ2-7; 8 bases align to TRBD1. The CDR3 totals 15 residues. CDR1 is SGHVS, CDR2 FNYEAQ, per germline. Germline trimming cut 1 base from V and 0 bases from J; bases unmatched to any gene: 2. The DNA for the CDR3 is TGTGCCAGCAGCTTAGGGACAGGGAGCTCCTACGAGCAGTACTTC. Encoded protein: CASSLGTGSSYEQYF.

The chain is built from TRBV7-2 and TRBJ1-2; D is uncertain. Germline V gene data show CDR1 as SGHTA and CDR2 as FQGNSA. The CDR3 covers 12 residues. Trimming shortened V by 4 bases and J by 7 bases, and 10 bases separated the two germline ends. The CDR3 nucleotides read TGTGCCAGCAGCTCTCGTAGCTCTGGCTACACCTTC. This sequence encodes CASSSRSSGYTF.

This clone was observed once. Being one base from a much bigger clone, this may be a read error. The genes are TRBV13 and TRBJ1-1; D uncertain. The CDR3 contains 13 residues. V lost 2 bases, J lost 1 base, and 5 bases lay in between. In germline, CDR1 is PRHDT, CDR2 FYEKMQ (reference sequence). CDR3 nucleotide sequence: TGTGCCAGCAGCTTATACAGGAACACTGAAGCTTTCTTT. It yields the protein CASSLYRNTEAFF.

The chain couples TRBV7-8 to TRBJ2-7; 14 bases match TRBD2. J was trimmed by 3 bases and V by 3 bases; bases with no gene match: 4. The CDR3 length is 16 residues. The germline V gene encodes CDR1 SGHVS and CDR2 FQNEAQ. The CDR3 DNA is TGTGCCAGCAGCTTGGGGACTAGCGGGAGAAGCTACGAGCAGTACTTC. Amino acids: CASSLGTSGRSYEQYF. The entire variable domain, with the rest obtained from reference TRBV7-8 and TRBJ2-7, is as follows: GAGVSQSPRYKVAKRGQDVALRCDPISGHVSLFWYQQALGQGPEFLTYFQNEAQLDKSGLPSDRFFAERPEGSVSTLKIQRTQQEDSAVYLCASSLGTSGRSYEQYFGPGTRLTVT.

V gene TRBV3-1 (or the pseudogene TRBV3-2) combines with J gene TRBJ1-2; 7 nucleotides match TRBD1. V was pared by 6 bases and J by 0 bases, with 16 bases of the junction left unmatched. The CDR3 is 18 residues long. Germline loops: CDR1 LGHDT, CDR2 YNNKEL (reference sequence). CDR3 sequence (DNA): TGTGCCAGCAGTCGCCACTTTTTACAGGGGAATACTAACTATGGCTACACCTTC. Translation gives CASSRHFLQGNTNYGYTF.

This clone was observed a few times. V gene TRBV19 combines with J gene TRBJ1-2; 7 nucleotides align to TRBD1. The V segment lost 11 bases and the J segment 7 bases; nucleotides outside the gene matches: 10. CDR3 size: 12 residues. Germline assignment: CDR1 LNHDA and CDR2 SQIVND (reference sequence). In nucleotides, the CDR3 is TGTGCCGCCCAGGACAGGTTGGGTGGCTACACCTTC. It yields the protein CAAQDRLGGYTF.